This T cell receptor (beta chain) stems from a study of cytomegalovirus exposure and HLA in healthy donors. Findings and limits, study-wide: For most subjects, TCR beta sequences were reported to predict HLA-A and HLA-B alleles with accuracy. No immune exposure information besides CMV serostatus was available. The investigators catalogued 160 or so TCR beta chains as cytomegalovirus-associated. Earlier findings revealed that most TCR beta V segments proved productive either about 90% or about 30% of the time.

It was with 60 Vbeta and 13 Jbeta primers that the PCR ran. Sequencing used immunoSEQ multiplex PCR; TCRdb keeps in-frame clones, though not all of them. The sample gives under 130,000 clones, about 81% of which show up once; about 2.2% is in the top ten. As to this clone: Its antigen is not identified.

The CDR3 contains 12 residues. Trimming took 0 bases from V and 8 from J, leaving 6 bases between them. From germline, CDR1 is PRHDT and CDR2 FYEKMQ (reference sequence). Sequencing was done on a sample of PBMCs. V is TRBV13 and J is TRBJ2-3, with D unclear. The origin of this receptor is a young man in good health and CMV-seronegative. The DNA of the CDR3 is TGTGCCAGCAGCTTAGGAGGCGGTACGCAGTATTTT. Protein product: CASSLGGGTQYF.